This T cell receptor beta chain appears in the sequencing data of a study of beta chain features in type 1 diabetes. Notes on the study in general: Shortening that was moderate but significant affected the TCRB CDR3s of Type 1 diabetes patients in all four CD4+ subsets.

V lost 3 bases to trimming and J lost 0 bases, with 9 bases between them. The CDR3 runs to 16 residues. The germline CDR1 and CDR2 sequences are SNHLY and FYNNEI. Every donor had blood drawn once into heparin, roughly 100 mL on average. What was sequenced were expressed TCRB transcripts, since all of the isolated RNA had been reverse transcribed. The repertoire was sequenced with immunoSEQ multiplex PCR; TCRdb's copy has only in-frame clones and lacks some. The profile shows 300,000 to 400,000 clones, approximately 13% of them singletons. Note on this clone: As yet, its antigen is unknown.

This TCR was recovered from a woman younger than 35 with type 1 diabetes. The specimen was naive CD4+ T cells from blood. The genes are TRBV2 and TRBJ2-6; a possible D gene is TRBD1 (6 bases). CDR3 protein: CASSDQGYSGANVLTF. CDR3 sequence (DNA): TGTGCCAGCAGTGACCAGGGGTACTCTGGGGCCAACGTCCTGACTTTC.